The subject of this entry is one TCR beta chain. No antigen is known for it. The CDR3 length is 15 residues. Germline V gene sequence: CDR1 SGHTA, CDR2 FQGNSA. J lost 4 bases, V lost 4 bases, and 7 bases had no gene match. The sample belongs to a study of OX40 agonist ivuxolimab in advanced cancers. General study findings and limits: Circulating CD4+ and CD8+ T cells showed clonal expansion by week 6 at 0.1 to 3.0 mg/kg.

This table comes from immunoSEQ multiplex PCR, and its TCRdb copy is limited to in-frame clones, with some not included. The sample has some 44,000 clones, around 86% seen once; the top ten hold 0.38%. V gene TRBV7-2 combines with J gene TRBJ1-5; 7 positions match TRBD1. This clonotype was sampled from an adult with an advanced solid tumor such as melanoma, head and neck, liver or kidney cancer. The sequenced sample was CD4+ or CD8+ T cells sorted from blood, obtained in a trial of the OX40 agonist ivuxolimab. The CDR3 sequence: CASSSRRDRNQPQHF. CDR3 nucleotides: TGTGCCAGCAGCTCACGCCGGGACAGAAATCAGCCCCAGCATTTT.